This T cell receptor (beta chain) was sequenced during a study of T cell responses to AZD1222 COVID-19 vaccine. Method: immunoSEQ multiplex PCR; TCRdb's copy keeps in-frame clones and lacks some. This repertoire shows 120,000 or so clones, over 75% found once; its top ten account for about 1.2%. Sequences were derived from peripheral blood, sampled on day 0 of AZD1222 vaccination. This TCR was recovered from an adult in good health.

The CDR3 nucleotides are TGCGCCAGCAGTGAGTCAAAGGGTTCTGGAAACACCATATATTTT. This gives the protein CASSESKGSGNTIYF. This sequence joins TRBV10-1 and TRBJ1-3; unclear D gene. The germline V gene has CDR1 WNHNN and CDR2 SYGVQD (reference sequence). This CDR3 contains 15 residues. The germline V and J ends were trimmed by 0 bases and 1 base, with 7 bases remaining between them.